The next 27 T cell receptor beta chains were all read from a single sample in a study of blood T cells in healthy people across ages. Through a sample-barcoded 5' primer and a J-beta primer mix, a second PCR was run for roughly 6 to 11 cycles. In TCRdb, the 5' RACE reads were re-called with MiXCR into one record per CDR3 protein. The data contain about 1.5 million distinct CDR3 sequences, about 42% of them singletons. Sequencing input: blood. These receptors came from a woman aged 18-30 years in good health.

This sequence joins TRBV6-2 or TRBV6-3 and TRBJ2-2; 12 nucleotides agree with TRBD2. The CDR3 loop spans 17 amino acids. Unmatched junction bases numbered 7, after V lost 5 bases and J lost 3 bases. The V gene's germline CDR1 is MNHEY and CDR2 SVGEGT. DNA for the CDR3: TGTGCCAGCAGTACCGCCAGACTAGCGGGGGACACCGGGGAGCTGTTTTTT. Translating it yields CASSTARLAGDTGELFF.

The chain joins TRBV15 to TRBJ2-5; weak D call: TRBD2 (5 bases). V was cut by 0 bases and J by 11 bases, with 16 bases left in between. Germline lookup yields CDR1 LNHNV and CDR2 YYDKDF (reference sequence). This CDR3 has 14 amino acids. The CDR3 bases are TGTGCCACCAGCAGAGAAGTCCTCATACTAGAGCAGTACTTC. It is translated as CATSREVLILEQYF. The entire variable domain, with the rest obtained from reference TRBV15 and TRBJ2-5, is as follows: DAMVIQNPRYQVTQFGKPVTLSCSQTLNHNVMYWYQQKSSQAPKLLFHYYDKDFNNEADTPDNFQSRRPNTSFCFLDIRSPGLGDTAMYLCATSREVLILEQYFGPGTRLLVL.

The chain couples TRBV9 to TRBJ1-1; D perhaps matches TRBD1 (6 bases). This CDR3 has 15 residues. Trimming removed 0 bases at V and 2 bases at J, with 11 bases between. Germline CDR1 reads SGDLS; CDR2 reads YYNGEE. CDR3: CASSVEGTPNTEAFF. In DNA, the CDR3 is TGTGCCAGCAGCGTAGAGGGGACACCAAACACTGAAGCTTTCTTT.

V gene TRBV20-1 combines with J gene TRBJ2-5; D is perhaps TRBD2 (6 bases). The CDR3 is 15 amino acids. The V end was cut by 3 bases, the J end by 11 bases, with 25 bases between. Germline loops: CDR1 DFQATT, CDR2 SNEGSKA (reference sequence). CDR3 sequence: CSAREGFTSAGEQYF. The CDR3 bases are TGCAGTGCTAGGGAGGGTTTTACCTCTGCGGGTGAGCAGTACTTC.

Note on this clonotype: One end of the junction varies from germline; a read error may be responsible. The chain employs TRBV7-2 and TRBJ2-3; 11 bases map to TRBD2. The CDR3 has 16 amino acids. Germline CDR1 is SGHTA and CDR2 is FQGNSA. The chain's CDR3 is CASSTTSGIHTHTQYF. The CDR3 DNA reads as TGTGCCAGCAGCACGACTAGCGGGATCCACACACATACGCAGTATTTT.

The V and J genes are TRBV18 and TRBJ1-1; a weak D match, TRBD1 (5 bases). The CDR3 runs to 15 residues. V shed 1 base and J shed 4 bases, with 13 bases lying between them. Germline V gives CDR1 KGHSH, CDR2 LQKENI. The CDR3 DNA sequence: TGTGCCAGCTCACCACAATACGGGGGGGGCACTGAAGCTTTCTTT. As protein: CASSPQYGGGTEAFF.

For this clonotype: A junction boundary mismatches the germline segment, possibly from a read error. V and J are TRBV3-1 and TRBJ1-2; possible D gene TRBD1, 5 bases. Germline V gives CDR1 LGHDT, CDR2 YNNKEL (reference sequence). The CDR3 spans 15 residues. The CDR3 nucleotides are TGTGCCAGCAGTCAAGGGGCTCGCAGAGAGTATGGCTACACCTTC. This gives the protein CASSQGARREYGYTF.

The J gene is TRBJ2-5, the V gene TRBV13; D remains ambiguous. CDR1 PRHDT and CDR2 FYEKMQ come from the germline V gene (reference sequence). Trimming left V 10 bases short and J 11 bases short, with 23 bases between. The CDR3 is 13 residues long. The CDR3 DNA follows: TGTGCCAACTCCCTTTGGGCCTACAATGAGCAGTACTTC. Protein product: CANSLWAYNEQYF.

The CDR3 spells CASRGDAVNEQFF. DNA of the CDR3: TGTGCCAGCAGGGGGGACGCAGTAAATGAGCAGTTCTTC. The gene calls are TRBV6-5 and TRBJ2-1; D possibly uses TRBD1 or TRBD2 (5 bases each). The germline V gene has CDR1 MNHEY and CDR2 SVGAGI. V was cut by 6 bases and J by 7 bases, with 13 bases left in between. This CDR3 is 13 amino acids long.

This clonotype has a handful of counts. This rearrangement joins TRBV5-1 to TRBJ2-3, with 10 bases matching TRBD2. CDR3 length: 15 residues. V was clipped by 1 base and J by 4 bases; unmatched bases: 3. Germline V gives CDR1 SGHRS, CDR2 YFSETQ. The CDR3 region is CASSLLSGGADTQYF. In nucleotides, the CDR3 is TGCGCCAGCAGCTTGTTGAGCGGGGGGGCAGATACGCAGTATTTT. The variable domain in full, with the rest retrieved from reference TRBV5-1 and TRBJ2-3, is KAGVTQTPRYLIKTRGQQVTLSCSPISGHRSVSWYQQTPGQGLQFLFEYFSETQRNKGNFPGRFSGRQFSNSRSEMNVSTLELGDSALYLCASSLLSGGADTQYFGPGTRLTVL.

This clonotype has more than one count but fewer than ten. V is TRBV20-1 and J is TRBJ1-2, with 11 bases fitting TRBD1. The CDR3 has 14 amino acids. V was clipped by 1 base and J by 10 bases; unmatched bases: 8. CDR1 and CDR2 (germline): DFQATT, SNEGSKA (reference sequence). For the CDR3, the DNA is TGCAGTGCTAGAGCCTTGGGACAGGGGGATGACTACACCTTC. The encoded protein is CSARALGQGDDYTF.

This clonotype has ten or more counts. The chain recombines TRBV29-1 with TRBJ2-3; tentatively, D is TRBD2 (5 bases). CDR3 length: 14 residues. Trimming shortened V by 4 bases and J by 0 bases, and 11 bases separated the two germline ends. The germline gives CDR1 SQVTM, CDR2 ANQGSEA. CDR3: CSVALTTSTDTQYF. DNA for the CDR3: TGCAGCGTTGCACTGACTACTAGCACAGATACGCAGTATTTT.

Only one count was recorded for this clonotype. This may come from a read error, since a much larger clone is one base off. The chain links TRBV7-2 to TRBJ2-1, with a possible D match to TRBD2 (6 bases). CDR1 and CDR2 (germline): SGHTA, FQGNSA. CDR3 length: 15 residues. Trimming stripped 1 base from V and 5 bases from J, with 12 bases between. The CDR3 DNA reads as TGTGCCAGCAGCTTAGATCATGGGACTCACAATGAGCAGTTCTTC. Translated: CASSLDHGTHNEQFF.

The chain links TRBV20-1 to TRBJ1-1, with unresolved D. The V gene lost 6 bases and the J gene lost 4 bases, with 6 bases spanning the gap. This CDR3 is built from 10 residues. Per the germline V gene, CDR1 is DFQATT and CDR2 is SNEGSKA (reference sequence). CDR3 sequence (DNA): TGCAGTGCGCCGCGCACTGAAGCTTTCTTT. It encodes CSAPRTEAFF.

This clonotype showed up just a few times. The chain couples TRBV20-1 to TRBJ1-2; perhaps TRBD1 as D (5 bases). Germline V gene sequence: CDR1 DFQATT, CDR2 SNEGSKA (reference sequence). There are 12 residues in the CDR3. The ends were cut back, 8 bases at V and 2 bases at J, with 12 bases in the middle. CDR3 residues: CSTYDSNYGYTF. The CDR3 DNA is TGCAGTACCTACGACAGCAACTATGGCTACACCTTC.

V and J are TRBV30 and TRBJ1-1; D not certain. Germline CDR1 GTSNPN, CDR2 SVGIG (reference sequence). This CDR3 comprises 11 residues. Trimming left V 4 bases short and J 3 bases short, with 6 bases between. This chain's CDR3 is CAWTGYTEAFF. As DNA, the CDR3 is TGTGCCTGGACGGGGTACACTGAAGCTTTCTTT.

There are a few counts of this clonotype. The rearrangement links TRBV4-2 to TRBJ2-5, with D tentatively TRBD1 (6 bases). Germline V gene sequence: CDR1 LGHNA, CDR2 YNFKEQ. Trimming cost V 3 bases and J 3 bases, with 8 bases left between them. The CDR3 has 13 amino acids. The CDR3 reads CASSQGHEETQYF. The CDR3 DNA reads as TGTGCCAGCAGCCAGGGACATGAAGAGACCCAGTACTTC.

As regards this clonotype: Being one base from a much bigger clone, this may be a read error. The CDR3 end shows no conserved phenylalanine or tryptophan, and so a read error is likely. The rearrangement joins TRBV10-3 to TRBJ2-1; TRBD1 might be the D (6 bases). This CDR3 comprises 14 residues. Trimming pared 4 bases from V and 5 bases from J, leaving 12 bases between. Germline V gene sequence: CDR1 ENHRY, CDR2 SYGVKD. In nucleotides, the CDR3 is TGTGCCATCAGTGCGGGGACAACAGACAATGAGCAGTTCTTG. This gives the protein CAISAGTTDNEQFL.

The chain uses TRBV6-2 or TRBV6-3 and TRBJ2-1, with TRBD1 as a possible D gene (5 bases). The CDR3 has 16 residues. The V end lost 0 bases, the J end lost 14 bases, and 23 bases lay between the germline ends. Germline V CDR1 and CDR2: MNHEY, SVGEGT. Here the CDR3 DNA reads TGTGCCAGCAGTTACTCCGATATGAACAGGCAGGGAAGTAAGTTCTTC. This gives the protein CASSYSDMNRQGSKFF.

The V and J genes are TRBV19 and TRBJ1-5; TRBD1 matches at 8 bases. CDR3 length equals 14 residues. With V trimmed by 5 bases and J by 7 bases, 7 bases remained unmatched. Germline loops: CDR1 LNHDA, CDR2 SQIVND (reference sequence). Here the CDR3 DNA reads TGTGCCAGTAGTGCAAGACAGGGGAGGCAGCCCCAGCATTTT. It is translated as CASSARQGRQPQHF.

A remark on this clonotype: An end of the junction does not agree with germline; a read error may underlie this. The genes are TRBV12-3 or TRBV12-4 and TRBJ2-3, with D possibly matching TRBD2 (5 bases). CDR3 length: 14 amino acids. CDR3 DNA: TGTGCCAGCAGTTTTTCGGGGAGAACAGATATGCAGTATTTT. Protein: CASSFSGRTDMQYF.

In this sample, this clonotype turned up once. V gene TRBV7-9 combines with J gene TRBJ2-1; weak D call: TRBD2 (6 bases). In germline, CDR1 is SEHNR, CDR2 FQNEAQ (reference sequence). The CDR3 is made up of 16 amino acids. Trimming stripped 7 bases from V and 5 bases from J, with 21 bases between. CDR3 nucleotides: TGTGCCAGCACCCAAGGTGGAGGGGCTATGCACAATGAGCAGTTCTTC. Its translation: CASTQGGGAMHNEQFF.

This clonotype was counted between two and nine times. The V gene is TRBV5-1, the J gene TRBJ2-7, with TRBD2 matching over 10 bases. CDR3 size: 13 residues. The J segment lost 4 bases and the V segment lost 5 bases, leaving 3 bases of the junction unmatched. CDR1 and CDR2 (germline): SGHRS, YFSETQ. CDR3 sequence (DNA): TGCGCCAGCAGAGCTAGCGGGAGATACGAGCAGTACTTC. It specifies CASRASGRYEQYF.

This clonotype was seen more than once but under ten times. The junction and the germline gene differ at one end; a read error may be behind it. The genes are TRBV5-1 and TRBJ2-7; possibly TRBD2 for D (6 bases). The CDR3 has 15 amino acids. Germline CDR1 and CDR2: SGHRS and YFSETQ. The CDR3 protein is CASRLEGSVGYEQYF. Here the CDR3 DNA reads TGCGCCAGCAGGTTGGAGGGAAGCGTTGGCTACGAGCAGTACTTC.

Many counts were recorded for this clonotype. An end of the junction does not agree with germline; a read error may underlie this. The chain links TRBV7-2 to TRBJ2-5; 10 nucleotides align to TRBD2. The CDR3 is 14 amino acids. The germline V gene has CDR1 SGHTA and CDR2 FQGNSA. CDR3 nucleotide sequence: TGTGCCAGCAGTTTAGCGGGGGGAAGAGAGACCCAGTACTTC. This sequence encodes CASSLAGGRETQYF.

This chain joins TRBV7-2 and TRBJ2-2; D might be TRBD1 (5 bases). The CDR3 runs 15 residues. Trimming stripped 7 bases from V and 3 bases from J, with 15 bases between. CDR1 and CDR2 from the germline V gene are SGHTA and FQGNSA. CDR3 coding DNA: TGTGCCAGCACCAATATCCAGGGATACACCGGGGAGCTGTTTTTT. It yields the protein CASTNIQGYTGELFF.

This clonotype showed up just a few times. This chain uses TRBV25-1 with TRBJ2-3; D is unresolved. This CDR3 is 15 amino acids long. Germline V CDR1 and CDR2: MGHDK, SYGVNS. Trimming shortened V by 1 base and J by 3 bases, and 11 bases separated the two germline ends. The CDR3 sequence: CASSELSILTDTQYF. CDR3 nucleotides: TGTGCCAGCAGTGAATTATCTATATTGACAGATACGCAGTATTTT.